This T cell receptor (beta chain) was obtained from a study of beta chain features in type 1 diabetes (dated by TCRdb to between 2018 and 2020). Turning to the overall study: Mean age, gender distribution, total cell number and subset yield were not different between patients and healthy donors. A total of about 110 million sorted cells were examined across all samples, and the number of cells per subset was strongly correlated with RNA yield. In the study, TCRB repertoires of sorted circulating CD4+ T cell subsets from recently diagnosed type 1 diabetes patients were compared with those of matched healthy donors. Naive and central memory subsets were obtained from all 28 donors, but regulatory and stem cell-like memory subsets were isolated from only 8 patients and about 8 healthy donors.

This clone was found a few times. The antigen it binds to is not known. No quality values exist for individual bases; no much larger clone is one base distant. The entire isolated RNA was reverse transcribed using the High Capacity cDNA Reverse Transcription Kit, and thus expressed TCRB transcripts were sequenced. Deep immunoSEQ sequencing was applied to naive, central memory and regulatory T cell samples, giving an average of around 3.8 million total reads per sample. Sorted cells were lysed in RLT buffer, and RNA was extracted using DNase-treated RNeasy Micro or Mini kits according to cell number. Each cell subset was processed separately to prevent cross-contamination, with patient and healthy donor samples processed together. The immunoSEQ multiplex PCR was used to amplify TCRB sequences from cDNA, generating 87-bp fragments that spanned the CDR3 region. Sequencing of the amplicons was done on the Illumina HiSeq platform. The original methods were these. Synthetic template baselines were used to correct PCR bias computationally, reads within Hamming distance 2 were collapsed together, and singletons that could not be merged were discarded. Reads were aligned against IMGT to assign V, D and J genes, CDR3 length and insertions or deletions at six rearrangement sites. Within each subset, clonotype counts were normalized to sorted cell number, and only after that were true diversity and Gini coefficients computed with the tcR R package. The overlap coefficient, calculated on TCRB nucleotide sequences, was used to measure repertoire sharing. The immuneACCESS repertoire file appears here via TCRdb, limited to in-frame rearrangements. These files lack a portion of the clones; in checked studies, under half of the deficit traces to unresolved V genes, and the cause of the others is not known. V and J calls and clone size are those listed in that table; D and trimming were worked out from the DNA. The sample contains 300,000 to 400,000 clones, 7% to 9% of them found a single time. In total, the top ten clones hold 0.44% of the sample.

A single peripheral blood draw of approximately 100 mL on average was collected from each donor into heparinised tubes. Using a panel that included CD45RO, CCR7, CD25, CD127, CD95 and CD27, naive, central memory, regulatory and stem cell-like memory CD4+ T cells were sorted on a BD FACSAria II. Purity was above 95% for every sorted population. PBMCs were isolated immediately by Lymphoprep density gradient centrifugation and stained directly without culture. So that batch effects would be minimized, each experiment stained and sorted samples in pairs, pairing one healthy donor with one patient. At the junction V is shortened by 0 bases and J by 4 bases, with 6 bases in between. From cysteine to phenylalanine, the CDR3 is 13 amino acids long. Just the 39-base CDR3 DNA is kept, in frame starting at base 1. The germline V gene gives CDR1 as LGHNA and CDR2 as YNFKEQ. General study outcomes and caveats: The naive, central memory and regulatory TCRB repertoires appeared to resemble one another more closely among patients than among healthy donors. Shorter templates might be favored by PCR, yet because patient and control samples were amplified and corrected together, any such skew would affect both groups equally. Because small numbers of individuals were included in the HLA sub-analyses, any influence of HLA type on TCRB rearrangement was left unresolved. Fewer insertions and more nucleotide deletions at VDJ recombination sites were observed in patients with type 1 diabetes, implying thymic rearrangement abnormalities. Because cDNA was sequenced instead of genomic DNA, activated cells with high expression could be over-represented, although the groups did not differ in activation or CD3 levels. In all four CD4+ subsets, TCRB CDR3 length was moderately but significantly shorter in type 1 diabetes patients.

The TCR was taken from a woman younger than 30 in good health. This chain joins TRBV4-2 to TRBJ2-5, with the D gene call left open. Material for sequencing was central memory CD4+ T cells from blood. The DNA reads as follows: TGTGCCAGCAGCCAAGAATCGAGAGAGACCCAGTACTTC. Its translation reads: CASSQESRETQYF.